This T cell receptor (beta chain) emerged from a study of monozygotic twins with inflammatory bowel disease. One entry per CDR3 protein, without DNA, is what TCRdb gives after re-calling the 5' RACE reads. Seen in this sample are 400,000 or so distinct CDR3 sequences; the ten most common clones hold 2% to 2.5%. Someone took an approximately 2.5 ml blood sample from each of the donors. The germline CDR1 and CDR2 sequences are SGHTA and FQGNSA. The CDR3 extends over 15 amino acids. The clonotype comes from a human donor with ulcerative colitis or Crohn's disease, or a healthy co-twin of an affected twin (not recorded which). The sequencing sample was made of blood. V and J are TRBV7-2 and TRBJ2-7. The CDR3 sequence: CASSLIRYPSYEQYF.